These 24 T cell receptor beta chains were sequenced from one sample in a study of T cell changes during pregnancy in multiple sclerosis. TCRdb's copy holds only in-frame clones and misses some; the assay was immunoSEQ multiplex PCR. The table lists about 73,000 clones, over 80% of them singletons. The sample in question was peripheral blood, obtained in the third trimester of pregnancy. These receptors were obtained from a female donor in good health, enrolled as a control in a pregnancy study.

The chain is built from TRBV27 and TRBJ2-7; tentative D call: TRBD1 (6 bases). CDR1 and CDR2 from the germline V gene are MNHEY and SMNVEV (reference sequence). The length of the CDR3 is 15 residues. V lost 8 bases to trimming and J lost 1 base, with 18 bases between them. CDR3 sequence reads: CASGMTGLLSYEQYF. DNA of the CDR3: TGTGCCAGCGGGATGACAGGACTTCTTTCCTACGAGCAGTACTTC.

The chain recombines TRBV29-1 with TRBJ2-3, with 7 bases that match TRBD2. J was trimmed by 4 bases and V by 4 bases; bases with no gene match: 5. Looked up from germline, CDR1 is SQVTM and CDR2 is ANQGSEA. The CDR3 runs 13 residues. The CDR3 sequence: CSVGGRAADTQYF. The DNA of the CDR3 is TGCAGCGTTGGGGGGAGGGCGGCAGATACGCAGTATTTT.

This chain joins TRBV7-9 and TRBJ1-3; D is unclear. The ends were cut back, 1 base at V and 7 bases at J, with 8 bases in the middle. The length of the CDR3 is 13 residues. CDR1 and CDR2 (germline): SEHNR, FQNEAQ (reference sequence). CDR3 sequence: CASSLGSGNTIYF. The CDR3 DNA reads TGTGCCAGCAGCTTAGGATCCGGGAACACCATATATTTT.

The chain carries TRBV5-1 and TRBJ2-3; 8 bases are a match to TRBD1. V gave up 6 bases and J gave up 2 bases; unmatched junction bases: 23. CDR1 and CDR2 (germline): SGHRS, YFSETQ. There are 20 residues in the CDR3. CDR3 nucleotide sequence: TGCGCCAGCACCAGAACCCCGGGACAGGCCGTAGTGGGGGCCACAGATACGCAGTATTTT. Its protein is CASTRTPGQAVVGATDTQYF.

The rearrangement links TRBV6-5 to TRBJ1-2, with a tentative D call TRBD1 (5 bases). Trimming pared 6 bases from V and 2 bases from J, leaving 16 bases between. The CDR3 sequence is 15 residues long. CDR1 and CDR2 from the germline V gene are MNHEY and SVGAGI. For the CDR3, the DNA is TGTGCCAGCAGAGAGTCGGCAGGGAAGAACTATGGCTACACCTTC. Protein: CASRESAGKNYGYTF.

The gene calls are TRBV15 and TRBJ1-2; 10 bases are shared with TRBD1. The length of the CDR3 is 13 residues. The V gene end was trimmed by 3 bases and the J gene end by 5 bases; junction bases not matched to a gene: 0. CDR1 is LNHNV, CDR2 YYDKDF, per germline (reference sequence). The CDR3 coding sequence is TGTGCCACCAGCAGGGACAGGGGGTATGGCTACACCTTC. It translates to CATSRDRGYGYTF.

The J gene is TRBJ1-3, the V gene TRBV28, with 8 bases lining up with TRBD1. Looked up from germline, CDR1 is MDHEN and CDR2 is SYDVKM. V dropped 4 bases and J dropped 0; count of bases not matched to a gene: 8. The CDR3 has 17 amino acids. The CDR3 protein is CASSSRGQAASGNTIYF. The CDR3 coding sequence is TGTGCCAGCAGTTCTCGGGGACAGGCGGCCTCTGGAAACACCATATATTTT.

J is TRBJ2-7 and V is TRBV4-1, with 7 bases that match TRBD1. This CDR3 comprises 16 residues. The germline gives CDR1 MGHRA, CDR2 YSYEKL. V dropped 4 bases and J dropped 1; count of bases not matched to a gene: 10. CDR3 nucleotides: TGCGCCAGCAGCCTTACTCCGGGACAGTTGTCCTACGAGCAGTACTTC. Its translation is CASSLTPGQLSYEQYF.

This sequence joins TRBV6-6 and TRBJ1-3, with D perhaps matching TRBD1 (6 bases). Germline V gene sequence: CDR1 MNHNY, CDR2 SVGAGI (reference sequence). The CDR3 is 15 amino acids. V was pared by 6 bases and J by 8 bases, with 20 bases between. The CDR3 loop reads CASSDGAGAEDTIYF. The DNA of the CDR3 is TGTGCCAGCAGCGACGGGGCGGGGGCCGAGGACACCATATATTTT.

The genes are TRBV25-1 and TRBJ1-3; 8 bases match TRBD1. Germline-derived CDR1 and CDR2 are MGHDK and SYGVNS. The CDR3 covers 15 residues. Germline trimming cut 0 bases from V and 4 bases from J; bases unmatched to any gene: 2. The CDR3 here is CASSEYQGAGNTIYF. The CDR3 bases are TGTGCCAGCAGTGAATATCAGGGGGCGGGAAACACCATATATTTT.

The chain links TRBV19 to TRBJ1-4; D is unresolved. Germline V gives CDR1 LNHDA, CDR2 SQIVND (reference sequence). V lost 5 bases and J 5 bases, leaving 12 bases between the germline ends. The CDR3 is 14 amino acids. In DNA, the CDR3 is TGTGCCAGTAGTCCTCTGACTGAGAATGAAAAACTGTTTTTT. It codes for CASSPLTENEKLFF. Full variable domain (outside the CDR3, taken from reference TRBV19 and TRBJ1-4): DGGITQSPKYLFRKEGQNVTLSCEQNLNHDAMYWYRQDPGQGLRLIYYSQIVNDFQKGDIAEGYSVSREKKESFPLTVTSAQKNPTAFYLCASSPLTENEKLFFGSGTQLSVL.

This chain joins TRBV6-4 and TRBJ2-6, with D hard to call. V lost 2 bases to trimming and J lost 4 bases, with 9 bases between them. Germline assignment: CDR1 MRHNA and CDR2 SNTAGT. The CDR3 consists of 15 residues. CDR3 loop: CASSDTGSGANVLTF. The CDR3 DNA follows: TGTGCCAGCAGTGACACGGGTAGCGGGGCCAACGTCCTGACTTTC.

The CDR3 region is CASSPRMGRDSDGYTF. The DNA for the CDR3 is TGCGCCAGCAGCCCCAGAATGGGTCGGGACAGTGATGGCTACACCTTC. V is TRBV4-1 and J is TRBJ1-2; 7 bases align to TRBD1. Losses at the gene ends were 4 bases for V and 6 bases for J; bases not matched to a gene: 14. Germline-derived CDR1 and CDR2 are MGHRA and YSYEKL. The length of the CDR3 is 16 residues.

The chain combines TRBV19 with TRBJ1-5; 12 nucleotides align to TRBD1. Losses at the gene ends were 10 bases for V and 0 bases for J; bases not matched to a gene: 4. Looked up from germline, CDR1 is LNHDA and CDR2 is SQIVND (reference sequence). This CDR3 has 15 amino acids. The CDR3: CATGTGGSSNQPQHF. CDR3 nucleotide sequence: TGTGCCACCGGGACAGGGGGCTCTAGCAATCAGCCCCAGCATTTT.

V and J are TRBV19 and TRBJ1-2; D ambiguous. CDR1 and CDR2 (germline): LNHDA, SQIVND (reference sequence). The CDR3 is made up of 16 amino acids. V dropped 2 bases and J dropped 0 bases, with 13 bases sitting between them. The CDR3: CASSIKIVTPNYGYTF. CDR3 DNA sequence: TGTGCCAGTAGTATAAAGATCGTAACACCTAACTATGGCTACACCTTC.

This chain connects TRBV27 to TRBJ2-1; 8 positions match TRBD2. The germline V gene encodes CDR1 MNHEY and CDR2 SMNVEV (reference sequence). The CDR3 contains 15 residues. The junction had 4 bases not matched to a gene; V was cut back by 1 base and J by 5 bases. CDR3 sequence (DNA): TGTGCCAGCAGTTTATTTAGCGGGGACCACAATGAGCAGTTCTTC. This codes for CASSLFSGDHNEQFF.

The chain carries TRBV27 and TRBJ2-7; possible D gene TRBD2, 6 bases. The CDR3 length is 16 residues. V was cut by 1 base and J by 2 bases, with 15 bases left in between. Germline V gene lookup returns CDR1 MNHEY and CDR2 SMNVEV (reference sequence). CDR3: CASSLLGGSVTYEQYF. CDR3 sequence (DNA): TGTGCCAGCAGTTTATTGGGGGGAAGCGTTACCTACGAGCAGTACTTC.

V and J are TRBV7-8 and TRBJ2-5, with 7 bases lining up with TRBD1. V lost 2 bases, J lost 2 bases, and 5 bases stayed unmatched. The CDR3 sequence is 15 residues long. CDR1 and CDR2 from the germline V gene are SGHVS and FQNEAQ. This chain's CDR3 is CASSLPSGGQETQYF. The CDR3, as DNA: TGTGCCAGCAGCTTACCGTCAGGGGGACAAGAGACCCAGTACTTC.

The rearrangement joins TRBV19 to TRBJ1-2; 8 bases match TRBD1. The CDR3 covers 13 residues. Germline V CDR1 and CDR2: LNHDA, SQIVND (reference sequence). The junction had 8 bases not matched to a gene; V was cut back by 7 bases and J by 7 bases. The DNA for the CDR3 is TGTGCCAGTACGGACAGGGAGTTGAGTGGCTACACCTTC. Amino acids: CASTDRELSGYTF. Drawing the rest from reference TRBV19 and TRBJ1-2, the complete variable domain is DGGITQSPKYLFRKEGQNVTLSCEQNLNHDAMYWYRQDPGQGLRLIYYSQIVNDFQKGDIAEGYSVSREKKESFPLTVTSAQKNPTAFYLCASTDRELSGYTFGSGTRLTVV.

The chain couples TRBV6-1 to TRBJ2-5; 11 nucleotides agree with TRBD2. After removal of 4 bases from V and 5 bases from J, the junction contained 9 bases not matched to a gene. Looked up from germline, CDR1 is MNHNS and CDR2 is SASEGT. The CDR3 extends over 16 amino acids. This chain's CDR3 is CASSGVVAGGHETQYF. The DNA of the CDR3 is TGTGCCAGCAGTGGTGTTGTAGCGGGGGGGCACGAGACCCAGTACTTC.

This clone was observed a few times. V and J are TRBV28 and TRBJ1-2; D is possibly TRBD1 (5 bases). Germline V gene sequence: CDR1 MDHEN, CDR2 SYDVKM. The CDR3 is made up of 11 amino acids. Deletions cut 2 bases from V and 10 bases from J, with 8 bases between. DNA for the CDR3: TGTGCCAGCAGTTTACAGGGCCCCTACACCTTC. This sequence encodes CASSLQGPYTF.

The chain recombines TRBV7-9 with TRBJ2-1; TRBD2 aligns across 11 bases. Germline assignment: CDR1 SEHNR and CDR2 FQNEAQ (reference sequence). With V trimmed by 3 bases and J by 5 bases, 6 bases remained unmatched. This CDR3 is 16 amino acids long. The DNA for the CDR3 is TGTGCCAGCAGCTTCCATCTAGCGGGGGGTAACAATGAGCAGTTCTTC. This gives the protein CASSFHLAGGNNEQFF.

This clone was picked up a small number of times. The chain joins TRBV7-8 to TRBJ1-4; no reliable D call. V was trimmed by 4 bases and J by 7 bases, leaving 25 bases between them. The germline V gene has CDR1 SGHVS and CDR2 FQNEAQ. The CDR3 consists of 18 residues. The CDR3 loop is CASSSIQAQVIGFEKLFF. The CDR3 DNA reads as TGTGCCAGCAGCTCGATTCAAGCCCAGGTGATCGGCTTTGAAAAACTGTTTTTT.

The chain employs TRBV19 and TRBJ1-1, with a tentative D call TRBD1 (6 bases). The germline V gene encodes CDR1 LNHDA and CDR2 SQIVND (reference sequence). Trimming stripped 6 bases from V and 4 bases from J, with 18 bases between. CDR3 length: 15 residues. The CDR3 bases are TGTGCCAGTAGGGAACAGGGCAGTGGGACCACTGAAGCTTTCTTT. Protein sequence: CASREQGSGTTEAFF.